The 6 T cell receptor beta chains below come from one sample, sequenced in a study of blood T cells in healthy people across ages. It was with a sample-barcoded 5' primer and a J-beta primer mix that a second PCR of roughly 6 to 12 cycles was run. MiXCR, run by TCRdb on the 5' RACE reads, gives a single entry per CDR3 protein. Of under 800,000 distinct CDR3 sequences listed, roughly 21% were seen once; the top ten hold 3.5% to 4%. The sequenced sample was blood. The receptors come from a man between 65 and 79 years old in good health.

In regard to this clonotype: Given the absence of the conserved phenylalanine or tryptophan at the CDR3 end, a read error is likely. This sequence joins TRBV12-3 or TRBV12-4 and TRBJ2-7; a weak D match, TRBD1 (5 bases). CDR3 length: 11 residues. Trimming pared 6 bases from V and 10 bases from J, leaving 13 bases between. The DNA of the CDR3 is TGTGCCAGCAGCTCATCAGGGCCCCAGTACTCC. This encodes CASSSSGPQYS.

This clonotype has more than one count but fewer than ten. The CDR3 DNA follows: TGCAGTGCTAGAGCTAGCGGGAGTATACAAGGTGGGGATGAGCAGTTCTTC. This encodes CSARASGSIQGGDEQFF. The chain has TRBV20-1 and TRBJ2-1, with 10 bases that match TRBD2. Germline loops: CDR1 DFQATT, CDR2 SNEGSKA (reference sequence). This CDR3 comprises 17 residues. V was pared by 1 base and J by 8 bases, with 14 bases of the junction left unmatched.

This clonotype was seen just once. One junction end disagrees with the germline gene, perhaps due to a read error. The genes are TRBV4-1 and TRBJ2-3; 12 positions match TRBD2. CDR1 is MGHRA, CDR2 YSYEKL, per germline. The CDR3 is 13 residues long. The CDR3 bases are TGCGCCAGCAGCCAAGAAACTAGCGGGAGGCGTGCTTTT. Protein sequence: CASSQETSGRRAF.

As concerns this clonotype: This may be a read error, as it is one base from a much larger clone. The chain uses TRBV6-2 or TRBV6-3 and TRBJ2-5, with D uncertain. The V gene's germline CDR1 is MNHEY and CDR2 SVGEGT. V shed 4 bases and J shed 0 bases, with 15 bases lying between them. The CDR3 sequence is 16 residues long. CDR3 residues: CASSSDRAADQETQYF. The CDR3 DNA sequence: TGTGCCAGCAGTTCCGACCGGGCAGCAGACCAAGAGACCCAGTACTTC.

This clonotype showed up many times. A junction boundary mismatches the germline segment, possibly from a read error. The chain combines TRBV7-8 with TRBJ2-5; D perhaps matches TRBD2 (5 bases). The CDR3 spans 12 residues. In germline, CDR1 is SGHVS, CDR2 FQNEAQ. The CDR3 loop reads CASSLARLEVFF. Here the CDR3 DNA reads TGTGCCAGCAGCTTAGCTCGGCTGGAGGTGTTCTTC.

The sample holds a few counts of this clonotype. The gene calls are TRBV28 and TRBJ2-4; no clear D gene. From germline, CDR1 is MDHEN and CDR2 SYDVKM. The CDR3 spans 14 residues. The V gene lost 2 bases and the J gene lost 1 base, with 6 bases spanning the gap. The CDR3 DNA follows: TGTGCCAGCAGTTTAATACGGGCCAAAAACATTCAGTACTTC. Translating gives CASSLIRAKNIQYF.